The 23 T cell receptor beta chains below were found in one sample sequenced in a study of cytomegalovirus exposure and HLA in healthy donors. The primer mix had 60 Vbeta and 13 Jbeta primers. Sequenced by immunoSEQ multiplex PCR; TCRdb stores in-frame clones only, minus some. This sample has about 150,000 clones, with over 75% found just once. The sample comprised PBMCs. These receptors were collected from a woman between 35 and 50 years old in good health and CMV-seropositive.

The chain carries TRBV15 and TRBJ2-1; 9 nucleotides match TRBD2. V lost 2 bases to trimming and J lost 8 bases; unmatched junction nucleotides: 10. CDR3 size: 16 residues. CDR1 and CDR2 from the germline V gene are LNHNV and YYDKDF (reference sequence). Written as DNA, the CDR3 is TGTGCCACCAGCAGACATCAGGCGGGAGGGGGGTATGAGCAGTTCTTC. It yields the protein CATSRHQAGGGYEQFF.

The CDR3 protein is CASSSSTSGRATADTQYF. The DNA for the CDR3 is TGTGCCAGCAGCTCCTCGACTAGCGGGAGGGCCACTGCAGATACGCAGTATTTT. The chain couples TRBV11-2 to TRBJ2-3; 14 bases are a match to TRBD2. Losses at the gene ends were 4 bases for V and 4 bases for J; bases not matched to a gene: 10. CDR1 is SGHAT and CDR2 is FQNNGV in the germline V gene. The CDR3 has 18 amino acids.

Only one count was recorded for this clone. In DNA, the CDR3 is TGTGCCAGTAGTATAGCAGGGACAGGGGGCACTGAAGCTTTCTTT. It codes for CASSIAGTGGTEAFF. V and J are TRBV19 and TRBJ1-1, with TRBD1 matching over 11 bases. Germline CDR1 and CDR2: LNHDA and SQIVND (reference sequence). V was pared by 1 base and J by 4 bases, with 2 bases of the junction left unmatched. The CDR3 consists of 15 residues. The full variable domain, in which reference TRBV19 and TRBJ1-1 provide the parts outside the CDR3, is DGGITQSPKYLFRKEGQNVTLSCEQNLNHDAMYWYRQDPGQGLRLIYYSQIVNDFQKGDIAEGYSVSREKKESFPLTVTSAQKNPTAFYLCASSIAGTGGTEAFFGQGTRLTVV.

J is TRBJ2-2 and V is TRBV9; TRBD1 matches 10 bases. Germline V gene data show CDR1 as SGDLS and CDR2 as YYNGEE. This CDR3 has 19 amino acids. V lost 4 bases to trimming and J lost 3 bases; unmatched junction nucleotides: 15. CDR3 coding DNA: TGTGCCAGCAGCCGGGACAGGGGATTCTCGCAGAAATACACCGGGGAGCTGTTTTTT. Translating gives CASSRDRGFSQKYTGELFF. Together with reference TRBV9 and TRBJ2-2, the CDR3 gives the full variable domain: DSGVTQTPKHLITATGQRVTLRCSPRSGDLSVYWYQQSLDQGLQFLIQYYNGEERAKGNILERFSAQQFPDLHSELNLSSLELGDSALYFCASSRDRGFSQKYTGELFFGEGSRLTVL.

The chain is built from TRBV7-6 and TRBJ2-6, with a tentative D call TRBD1 (6 bases). With 1 base removed from V and 0 bases from J, the gap between germline ends came to 13 bases. The CDR3 is 18 residues long. Germline V CDR1 and CDR2: SGHVS, FNYEAQ. In DNA, the CDR3 is TGTGCCAGCAGCTTAGGACAGGCAGCCCTCTCTGGGGCCAACGTCCTGACTTTC. As protein: CASSLGQAALSGANVLTF.

The chain joins TRBV28 to TRBJ1-1; TRBD1 is a possible D gene (6 bases). CDR1 is MDHEN, CDR2 SYDVKM, per germline. The CDR3 totals 16 residues. V was pared by 4 bases and J by 1 base, with 16 bases between. CDR3 sequence (DNA): TGTGCCAGCAGTTCCCGCAGACAGGTAACGAACACTGAAGCTTTCTTT. This encodes CASSSRRQVTNTEAFF.

This clone was detected a few times. The chain has TRBV6-5 and TRBJ2-1, with a tentative D call TRBD1 (5 bases). Germline V gives CDR1 MNHEY, CDR2 SVGAGI. The length of the CDR3 is 15 residues. The V end was cut by 6 bases, the J end by 6 bases, with 18 bases between. CDR3 sequence: CASRLGQWVGNEQFF. The CDR3, as DNA: TGTGCCAGCAGGCTGGGGCAGTGGGTAGGCAATGAGCAGTTCTTC.

The chain combines TRBV5-1 with TRBJ1-4; a possible D gene is TRBD1 (5 bases). The CDR3 has 16 amino acids. The V gene lost 1 base and the J gene lost 3 bases, with 13 bases spanning the gap. The germline V gene encodes CDR1 SGHRS and CDR2 YFSETQ. The CDR3: CASSLQGRVANEKLFF. CDR3 DNA sequence: TGCGCCAGCAGCTTGCAGGGCAGGGTTGCTAATGAAAAACTGTTTTTT.

The chain links TRBV10-1 to TRBJ2-7; TRBD2 matches 15 bases. Germline V lookup: CDR1 WNHNN, CDR2 SYGVQD (reference sequence). V was clipped by 8 bases and J by 12 bases; unmatched bases: 5. This CDR3 has 12 residues. This CDR3 is CASGLAGGPRYF. DNA for the CDR3: TGCGCCAGCGGACTAGCGGGAGGGCCGCGGTACTTC.

By share, this clone counts as medium-sized (0.01 to 0.1%). The genes are TRBV4-1 and TRBJ2-7; D possibly corresponds to TRBD1 (6 bases). V dropped 2 bases and J dropped 1 base, with 15 bases sitting between them. The CDR3 sequence is 16 residues long. Germline-derived CDR1 and CDR2 are MGHRA and YSYEKL. CDR3 loop: CASSQTTGTRSYEQYF. DNA of the CDR3: TGCGCCAGCAGCCAAACGACAGGTACCCGTTCCTACGAGCAGTACTTC.

This chain uses TRBV28 with TRBJ1-4; 7 nucleotides line up with TRBD1. Looked up from germline, CDR1 is MDHEN and CDR2 is SYDVKM. Unmatched junction bases numbered 12, after V lost 6 bases and J lost 8 bases. CDR3 size: 15 residues. CDR3 sequence reads: CASSRRTGVGEKLFF. For the CDR3, the DNA is TGTGCCAGCAGCCGCCGAACAGGGGTGGGAGAAAAACTGTTTTTT.

Turning to this clone: One junction end does not reproduce the germline sequence, and a read error may be involved. Here the CDR3 DNA reads TGCAGCGTGGAAGAGTACAGGAGCTCCTACAATGAGCAGTTCTTC. Its translation: CSVEEYRSSYNEQFF. The V and J genes are TRBV29-1 and TRBJ2-1; tentatively, D is TRBD1 (5 bases). Germline V gene data show CDR1 as SQVTM and CDR2 as ANQGSEA. This CDR3 is 15 amino acids long.

The rearrangement joins TRBV7-9 to TRBJ2-3; possible D gene TRBD1, 6 bases. This CDR3 is 14 amino acids long. Germline CDR1 and CDR2: SEHNR and FQNEAQ (reference sequence). V gave up 5 bases and J gave up 6 bases, with 15 bases separating them. The CDR3 here is CASSKNRDLDTQYF. DNA for the CDR3: TGTGCCAGCAGCAAGAACAGGGACCTGGATACGCAGTATTTT.

The chain recombines TRBV19 with TRBJ1-5; 12 nucleotides match TRBD1. Losses at the gene ends were 8 bases for V and 4 bases for J; bases not matched to a gene: 9. The CDR3 spans 16 residues. Per germline, CDR1 LNHDA and CDR2 SQIVND (reference sequence). The CDR3 here is CASRKGGQGANQPQHF. The DNA for the CDR3 is TGTGCCAGTCGAAAGGGGGGACAGGGGGCAAATCAGCCCCAGCATTTT.

V gene TRBV19 combines with J gene TRBJ1-1, with 11 bases that match TRBD1. The CDR3 spans 15 residues. The V gene end was trimmed by 5 bases and the J gene end by 5 bases; junction bases not matched to a gene: 7. Germline CDR1 reads LNHDA; CDR2 reads SQIVND (reference sequence). The CDR3 region has the DNA TGTGCCAGTAGTCCTGGACAGGGGGCGTCTACTGAAGCTTTCTTT. It is translated as CASSPGQGASTEAFF.

CDR3 DNA: TGTGCCAGCAGCTCGGACAGGGGGTTAGAGGAGCAGTACTTC. Protein sequence: CASSSDRGLEEQYF. V and J are TRBV6-1 and TRBJ2-5, with TRBD1 matching over 10 bases. This CDR3 region has 14 residues. Germline V gene data show CDR1 as MNHNS and CDR2 as SASEGT. Trimming cost V 6 bases and J 11 bases; bases outside gene matches: 12.

This clone is a singleton in its sample. The chain recombines TRBV29-1 with TRBJ2-3, with TRBD2 identical over 10 bases. The V gene's germline CDR1 is SQVTM and CDR2 ANQGSEA. There are 14 residues in the CDR3. The V segment lost 6 bases and the J segment 4 bases; nucleotides outside the gene matches: 7. Here the CDR3 DNA reads TGCAGCGTCCGGACTAGCGGTAGTTCAGATACGCAGTATTTT. It is translated as CSVRTSGSSDTQYF.

This sequence joins TRBV28 and TRBJ1-4; TRBD1 agrees at 7 bases. The CDR3 sequence is 16 residues long. The trim removed 2 bases at V and 8 bases at J, leaving 11 bases unmatched. Germline V lookup: CDR1 MDHEN, CDR2 SYDVKM. Here the CDR3 DNA reads TGTGCCAGCAGTTTAACTGACAGGGCGTCGTGGGAAAAACTGTTTTTT. Protein: CASSLTDRASWEKLFF. Complete variable domain (other parts from reference TRBV28 and TRBJ1-4): DVKVTQSSRYLVKRTGEKVFLECVQDMDHENMFWYRQDPGLGLRLIYFSYDVKMKEKGDIPEGYSVSREKKERFSLILESASTNQTSMYLCASSLTDRASWEKLFFGSGTQLSVL.

This sequence joins TRBV7-9 and TRBJ1-1, with D perhaps TRBD1 (5 bases). Per germline, CDR1 SEHNR and CDR2 FQNEAQ (reference sequence). Trimming removed 5 bases at V and 2 bases at J, with 12 bases between. The CDR3 is 14 amino acids. The CDR3 DNA sequence: TGTGCCAGCAGCCCCCCCCAGGGCAACACTGAAGCTTTCTTT. Translated: CASSPPQGNTEAFF.

The chain employs TRBV4-1 and TRBJ2-1; 8 positions match TRBD2. V was clipped by 0 bases and J by 14 bases; unmatched bases: 12. The CDR3 consists of 15 residues. Germline assignment: CDR1 MGHRA and CDR2 YSYEKL. In DNA form, the CDR3 reads TGCGCCAGCAGCCAAGATGTGGCGGGAGGACCCTCGGAGTTCTTC. Its protein product is CASSQDVAGGPSEFF.

The chain links TRBV6-5 to TRBJ1-2; 7 bases line up with TRBD1. CDR3 length: 13 residues. With V trimmed by 10 bases and J by 0 bases, 5 bases remained unmatched. Germline CDR1 reads MNHEY; CDR2 reads SVGAGI. Written as DNA, the CDR3 is TGTGCCACTAGACAGGGCGCTAACTATGGCTACACCTTC. Translating it yields CATRQGANYGYTF.

CDR3 region: CASSEKGTSLYEQYF. The CDR3 coding sequence is TGCGCCAGCAGTGAGAAGGGGACTAGCCTCTACGAGCAGTACTTC. The gene calls are TRBV10-1 and TRBJ2-7; 9 bases line up with TRBD2. Germline values: CDR1 WNHNN, CDR2 SYGVQD (reference sequence). J lost 3 bases, V lost 2 bases, and 5 bases had no gene match. The CDR3 loop spans 15 amino acids.

This clone appeared a few times. The chain employs TRBV6-1 and TRBJ1-1, with no clear D. V lost 7 bases and J 2 bases, leaving 11 bases between the germline ends. The CDR3 has 13 amino acids. From germline, CDR1 is MNHNS and CDR2 SASEGT. CDR3 amino acids: CASTRRGNTEAFF. The CDR3 nucleotides read TGTGCCAGCACCCGGCGGGGTAACACTGAAGCTTTCTTT.